This TCR beta chain was captured in a study of control samples from healthy donors and cancer patients (dated by TCRdb to the early 2020s). To note about this clone: There is no known antigen for this receptor. No much larger clone is present one base from it, and per-base qualities are unavailable. The sample carries other DNA sequences with the same CDR3.

Library method: the immunoSEQ multiplex PCR assay. TCRdb re-hosts the immuneACCESS table, in-frame sequences only. Its copies lack some clones; in the studies checked, an unresolved V gene accounts for under half of them, and the cause for the rest is not known. For this sample the table gives 100,000 to 150,000 clones, of which less than 95% were detected only once. The top ten clonotypes cover roughly 9.4% of the sample. The V and J ends are trimmed by 5 bases and 5 bases, leaving 16 bases between them. From the cysteine up to the phenylalanine, the CDR3 has a length of 14 residues. The retained sequence is limited to the CDR3, 42 bases, with the frame set at the first base. The germline V gene (reference sequence) specifies SEHNR as CDR1 and FQNEAQ as CDR2.

This TCR was recovered from a man aged 18 to 35 in good health. The V and J segments used are TRBV7-9 and TRBJ2-7, with TRBD1 perhaps the D gene, on 6 matching bases. Sequencing was performed on blood. The CDR3 sequence is CASSPRPGAHEQYF. The nucleotide sequence reads as follows: TGTGCCAGCAGCCCACGGCCAGGGGCCCACGAGCAGTACTTC.